This is a list of T cell receptor beta chains from one sample in a study of technical replicates of blood from a few donors. Clones were sequenced by immunoSEQ multiplex PCR, and TCRdb holds only the in-frame ones, with some missing. The data hold more than 55,000 clones, with about nine tenths observed a single time. Specimen: PBMCs. Receptors originate from a human donor in good health. Some clones in this sample may be carry-over from other donors' samples. CDR3s include the opening cysteine and the closing phenylalanine or tryptophan. Each record gives: D gene, clone size, V gene, J gene, CDR3 DNA, CDR3 protein. A D gene is named only where the DNA matches it firmly. Some rows mark clone size as missing; the rest say once, few, many or name a class of expanded clone.

TRBD1	.	TRBV2	TRBJ1-1	TGTGCCAGCAGTGAATCGAGACAGGGCTACACTGAAGCTTTCTTT	CASSESRQGYTEAFF
TRBD2	.	TRBV6-1	TRBJ2-3	TGTGCCAGCAGTGAAGTAGTTTTCGTCGGGGGGGATACGCAGTATTTT	CASSEVVFVGGDTQYF
.	.	TRBV5-1	TRBJ1-1	TGCGCCAGCAGCTTGGGGGCGGGGAGGACTGAAGCTTTCTTT	CASSLGAGRTEAFF
TRBD1	.	TRBV16	TRBJ2-7	TGTGCCAGCAATCTACAGGGGGCCTCCTACGAGCAGTACTTC	CASNLQGASYEQYF
TRBD1	.	TRBV19	TRBJ2-4	TGTGCCAGTAGTATGACAGGGGAGCAAAACATTCAGTACTTC	CASSMTGEQNIQYF
.	.	TRBV18	TRBJ1-1	TGTGCCAGCTCACTTTCCTCAGGTTTGAACACTGAAGCTTTCTTT	CASSLSSGLNTEAFF
TRBD1	.	TRBV12-5	TRBJ1-5	TGTGCTAGTGGCGGGACAGCCGGGCCCCAGCATTTT	CASGGTAGPQHF
TRBD1	.	TRBV5-6	TRBJ1-2	TGTGCCAGCAGCTTTGACAGGGTGAAGGCCTATGGCTACACCTTC	CASSFDRVKAYGYTF
.	.	TRBV29-1	TRBJ2-1	TGCAGCTCGGAGGGCCGGGCCTACAATGAGCAGTTCTTC	CSSEGRAYNEQFF
.	.	TRBV6-1	TRBJ2-1	TGTGCCAGCAGTGAAGTAGGAGTGAGTGGTGAGCAGTTCTTC	CASSEVGVSGEQFF
TRBD1	.	TRBV5-1	TRBJ2-1	TGCGCCAGCAGCTCCCCCCCGGGACAGCTTGTTGAGCAGTTCTTC	CASSSPPGQLVEQFF
TRBD1	.	TRBV7-2	TRBJ2-7	TGTGCCAGCAGTTCGGATCAGGGGGCCACCTACGAGCAGTACTTC	CASSSDQGATYEQYF
.	.	TRBV20-1	TRBJ1-4	TGCAGTGCTAAAGCAAATGAAAAACTGTTTTTT	CSAKANEKLFF
.	.	TRBV5-3	TRBJ2-7	TGTGCCAGAAGCTTCCGAAGGGGCCTCAACTACGAGCAGTACTTC	CARSFRRGLNYEQYF
.	.	TRBV11-3	TRBJ2-1	TGTGCCAGCAGCTTAGATAGTGAGGGAGACTCCTACAATGAGCAGTTCTTC	CASSLDSEGDSYNEQFF
.	.	TRBV5-1	TRBJ1-1	TGCGCCAGCAGCTCTGGTGGGTTTGAGGGAGTGACTGAAGCTTTCTTT	CASSSGGFEGVTEAFF
TRBD1	.	TRBV2	TRBJ1-2	TGTGCCAGCAGTGAAGGGACAGGGCGGGCCTATGGCTACACCTTC	CASSEGTGRAYGYTF
.	many	TRBV14	TRBJ1-6	TGTGCCAGCAGCCAGTGGGGCTCGAGGTATTCACCCCTCCACTTT	CASSQWGSRYSPLHF
.	.	TRBV7-9	TRBJ1-5	TGTGCCAGCAGCCCTTATAGCAACCAGCCCCAGCATTTT	CASSPYSNQPQHF
.	few	TRBV10-3	TRBJ2-7	TGTGCCATCAGTGACAGCTCCTACGAGCAGTACTTC	CAISDSSYEQYF
TRBD1	.	TRBV4-2	TRBJ1-4	TGTGCCAGCAGCCTAAGGACAGGGGGGGAAAAACTGTTTTTT	CASSLRTGGEKLFF
.	.	TRBV7-9	TRBJ1-4	TGTGCCAGCAGCTTATCTATCGGGACTAATGAAAAACTGTTTTTT	CASSLSIGTNEKLFF
TRBD2	.	TRBV7-9	TRBJ2-3	TGTGCCAGCAGAACACTAGCGACAAGCACAGATACGCAGTATTTT	CASRTLATSTDTQYF